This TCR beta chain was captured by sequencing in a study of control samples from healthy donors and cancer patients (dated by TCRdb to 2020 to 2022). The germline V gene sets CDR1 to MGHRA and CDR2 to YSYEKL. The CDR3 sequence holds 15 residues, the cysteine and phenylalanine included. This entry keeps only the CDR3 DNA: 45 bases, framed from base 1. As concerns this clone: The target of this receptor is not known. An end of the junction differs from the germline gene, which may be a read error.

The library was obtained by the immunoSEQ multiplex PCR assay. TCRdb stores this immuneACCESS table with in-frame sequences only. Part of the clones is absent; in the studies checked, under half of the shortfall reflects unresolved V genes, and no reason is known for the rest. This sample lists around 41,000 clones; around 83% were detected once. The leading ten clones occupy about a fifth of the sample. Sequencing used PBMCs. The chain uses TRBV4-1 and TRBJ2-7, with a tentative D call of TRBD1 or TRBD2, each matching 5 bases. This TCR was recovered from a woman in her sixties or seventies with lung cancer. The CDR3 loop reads CASSQAPGRLYGQYF. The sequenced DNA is TGCGCCAGCAGCCAAGCACCAGGGAGACTCTACGGGCAGTACTTC.